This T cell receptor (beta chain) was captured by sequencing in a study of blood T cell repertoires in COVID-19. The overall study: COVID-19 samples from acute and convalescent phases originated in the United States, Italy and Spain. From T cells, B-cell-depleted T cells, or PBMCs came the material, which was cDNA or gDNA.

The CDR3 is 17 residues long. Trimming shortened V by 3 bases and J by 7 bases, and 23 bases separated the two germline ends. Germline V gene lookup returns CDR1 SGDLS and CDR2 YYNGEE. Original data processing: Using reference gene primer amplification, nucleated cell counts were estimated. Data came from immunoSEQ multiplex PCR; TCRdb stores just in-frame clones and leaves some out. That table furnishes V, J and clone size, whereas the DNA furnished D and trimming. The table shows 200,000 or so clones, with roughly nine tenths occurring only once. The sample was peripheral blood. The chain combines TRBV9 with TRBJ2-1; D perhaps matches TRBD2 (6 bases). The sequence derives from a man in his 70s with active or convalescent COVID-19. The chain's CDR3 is CASSDSPATSRPNEQFF. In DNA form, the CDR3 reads TGTGCCAGCAGCGATAGCCCCGCGACTAGTAGGCCGAATGAGCAGTTCTTC.